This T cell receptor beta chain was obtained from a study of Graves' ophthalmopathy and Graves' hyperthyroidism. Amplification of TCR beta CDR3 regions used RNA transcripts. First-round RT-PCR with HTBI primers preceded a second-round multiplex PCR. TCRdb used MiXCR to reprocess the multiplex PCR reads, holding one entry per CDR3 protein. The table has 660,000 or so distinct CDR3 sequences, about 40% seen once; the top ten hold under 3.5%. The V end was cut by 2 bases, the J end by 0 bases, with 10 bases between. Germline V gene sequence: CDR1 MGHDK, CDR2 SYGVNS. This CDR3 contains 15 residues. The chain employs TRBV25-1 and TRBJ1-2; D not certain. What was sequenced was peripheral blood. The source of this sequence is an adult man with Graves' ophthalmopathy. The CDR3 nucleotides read TGTGCCAGCAGTGAAAACGGGAGCTCTAACTATGGCTACACCTTC. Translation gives CASSENGSSNYGYTF.